This T cell receptor beta chain is from a study of a mutant IDH1 vaccine in newly diagnosed glioma. Germline V lookup: CDR1 LNHDA, CDR2 SQIVND (reference sequence). The CDR3 covers 14 residues. V lost 3 bases, J lost 2 bases, and 3 bases stayed unmatched. Concerning this clone itself: Antigen unknown.

Libraries were prepared by immunoSEQ multiplex PCR; TCRdb keeps only in-frame clonotypes and omits some of them. This sample carries tens of thousands of clones, roughly 80% of them seen once, and the ten largest clones take 3.5% to 4.5%. Time point: week 35, safety follow-up. What each vaccine dose contained was 300 ug of mutant IDH1 20-mer peptide, accompanied by topical imiquimod. Sequences were derived from PBMCs, sampled from a glioma patient whose treatment included an IDH1 peptide vaccine. The TCR originated in a man aged 30-40 years with glioma. This chain joins TRBV19 and TRBJ2-7, with 8 nucleotides matching TRBD2. CDR3 amino acids: CASSIGGGAYEQYF. The DNA for the CDR3 is TGTGCCAGTAGTATCGGGGGGGGAGCCTACGAGCAGTACTTC.